Shown below are 21 T cell receptor beta chains from a single sample sequenced in a study of cytomegalovirus exposure and HLA in healthy donors. This table comes from immunoSEQ multiplex PCR, and its TCRdb copy is limited to in-frame clones, with some not included. The sample lists more than 85,000 clones, around nine tenths occurring once. What was sequenced was PBMCs. The receptors shown here come from a woman under 30 in good health and CMV-seronegative.

The CDR3 loop reads CASSLDLIYGYTF. The CDR3 nucleotides are TGTGCCAGCAGCTTGGATTTAATCTATGGCTACACCTTC. This chain connects TRBV5-4 to TRBJ1-2; D uncertain. The germline gives CDR1 SGHNT, CDR2 YYREEE (reference sequence). The CDR3 consists of 13 residues. The V gene lost 0 bases and the J gene lost 4 bases, with 7 bases spanning the gap.

This chain joins TRBV19 and TRBJ2-1; a possible D gene is TRBD1 (6 bases). V was cut by 3 bases and J by 14 bases, with 11 bases left in between. The germline V gene has CDR1 LNHDA and CDR2 SQIVND (reference sequence). The CDR3 has 11 residues. The CDR3 nucleotides read TGTGCCAGTAGTATCGGTACAGGGAAGTTCTTC. Translating gives CASSIGTGKFF.

The chain carries TRBV2 and TRBJ2-1; 11 nucleotides match TRBD2. Trimming cost V 7 bases and J 6 bases; bases outside gene matches: 5. The CDR3 contains 14 residues. Germline V gene sequence: CDR1 SNHLY, CDR2 FYNNEI. CDR3 nucleotides: TGTGCCAGCAAGGGACTAGCGGCGTCCAATGAGCAGTTCTTC. Amino acids: CASKGLAASNEQFF.

J is TRBJ2-7 and V is TRBV27; possibly TRBD2 for D (7 bases). CDR1 and CDR2 (germline): MNHEY, SMNVEV (reference sequence). The CDR3 has 14 residues. Trimming shortened V by 2 bases and J by 7 bases, and 15 bases separated the two germline ends. DNA for the CDR3: TGTGCCAGCAGTTTAAGGGGGGAGGGTAATGAGCAGTACTTC. This sequence encodes CASSLRGEGNEQYF.

In its sample, this clone was seen once. The rearrangement links TRBV5-4 to TRBJ2-3, with a weak D call TRBD2 (5 bases). Trimming removed 4 bases at V and 6 bases at J, with 15 bases between. The CDR3 has 14 amino acids. Germline loops: CDR1 SGHNT, CDR2 YYREEE (reference sequence). The CDR3 loop is CASSLETGYDTQYF. The CDR3 region has the DNA TGTGCCAGCAGCCTGGAGACGGGGTATGATACGCAGTATTTT.

V and J are TRBV2 and TRBJ2-5; 7 positions agree with TRBD1. Germline assignment: CDR1 SNHLY and CDR2 FYNNEI. V lost 10 bases and J lost 0; bases outside the gene matches: 5. This CDR3 contains 13 residues. CDR3 sequence reads: CATQGQYQETQYF. The CDR3 DNA follows: TGTGCCACCCAGGGACAGTACCAAGAGACCCAGTACTTC.

The genes are TRBV9 and TRBJ2-1; maybe TRBD1 (6 bases). Germline CDR1 and CDR2: SGDLS and YYNGEE. This CDR3 is built from 15 residues. The V end lost 3 bases, the J end lost 1 base, and 11 bases lay between the germline ends. The CDR3 DNA sequence: TGTGCCAGCAGCGCTACAGGGTGGTCCTACAATGAGCAGTTCTTC. It yields the protein CASSATGWSYNEQFF.

The chain combines TRBV5-1 with TRBJ2-1; a weak D match, TRBD1 (6 bases). The CDR3 is 15 amino acids. Germline V gene data show CDR1 as SGHRS and CDR2 as YFSETQ. V dropped 3 bases and J dropped 2 bases, with 12 bases sitting between them. CDR3 nucleotides: TGCGCCAGCAGCTCGACCAGGGGCCCCTACAATGAGCAGTTCTTC. It codes for CASSSTRGPYNEQFF.

The V call is TRBV5-1, the J call TRBJ2-5; unclear D gene. This CDR3 comprises 14 residues. Per germline, CDR1 SGHRS and CDR2 YFSETQ. Trimming left V 0 bases short and J 1 base short, with 7 bases between. CDR3 residues: CASSLVLSQETQYF. The CDR3 DNA is TGCGCCAGCAGCTTGGTTTTGAGCCAAGAGACCCAGTACTTC.

This sequence joins TRBV9 and TRBJ1-1, with 11 bases fitting TRBD1. J was trimmed by 5 bases and V by 4 bases; bases with no gene match: 10. This CDR3 comprises 16 residues. Germline V gives CDR1 SGDLS, CDR2 YYNGEE. CDR3 DNA sequence: TGTGCCAGCAGCAGAGAGGGACAGGGGGTAGGGACTGAAGCTTTCTTT. Amino acid sequence: CASSREGQGVGTEAFF.

The chain combines TRBV11-2 with TRBJ2-3, with 9 nucleotides matching TRBD1. Germline CDR1 reads SGHAT; CDR2 reads FQNNGV. The CDR3 is made up of 15 amino acids. With 3 bases clipped from V and 4 bases from J, the junction kept 5 bases outside the gene matches. The CDR3 is CASSLGTGYADTQYF. The CDR3 DNA is TGTGCCAGCAGCTTGGGGACAGGGTACGCAGATACGCAGTATTTT.

The V and J genes are TRBV9 and TRBJ1-4; unclear D gene. From germline, CDR1 is SGDLS and CDR2 YYNGEE. The CDR3 extends over 16 amino acids. The V and J ends lost 0 bases and 0 bases respectively, with 9 bases between them. DNA of the CDR3: TGTGCCAGCAGCGTAGCAGGCGTCGCAACTAATGAAAAACTGTTTTTT. It is translated as CASSVAGVATNEKLFF. Full variable domain (outside the CDR3, taken from reference TRBV9 and TRBJ1-4): DSGVTQTPKHLITATGQRVTLRCSPRSGDLSVYWYQQSLDQGLQFLIQYYNGEERAKGNILERFSAQQFPDLHSELNLSSLELGDSALYFCASSVAGVATNEKLFFGSGTQLSVL.

This clone was detected once. This chain uses TRBV5-1 with TRBJ2-3; 7 nucleotides match TRBD1. Germline V gene lookup returns CDR1 SGHRS and CDR2 YFSETQ. Trimming removed 4 bases from V and 2 bases from J; junction bases left unmatched: 4. The CDR3 length is 14 residues. CDR3 residues: CASSLGTATDTQYF. CDR3 nucleotide sequence: TGCGCCAGCAGCCTCGGGACAGCCACAGATACGCAGTATTTT.

The chain uses TRBV29-1 and TRBJ2-3; the match to TRBD1 covers 10 bases. V was pared by 6 bases and J by 4 bases, with 10 bases of the junction left unmatched. The CDR3 spans 15 residues. The germline CDR1 and CDR2 sequences are SQVTM and ANQGSEA. The CDR3 sequence: CSVDDDRGRADTQYF. The CDR3 nucleotides read TGCAGCGTCGATGATGACAGGGGGCGTGCAGATACGCAGTATTTT.

The chain is built from TRBV27 and TRBJ2-1, with TRBD2 identical over 10 bases. V was clipped by 6 bases and J by 10 bases; unmatched bases: 6. Germline-derived CDR1 and CDR2 are MNHEY and SMNVEV (reference sequence). This CDR3 is 13 amino acids long. CDR3 protein: CASRTYSGREQFF. The CDR3 bases are TGTGCCAGCAGAACCTATAGCGGGAGGGAGCAGTTCTTC.

This clone appeared a single time. J is TRBJ1-1 and V is TRBV21-1. TRBV21-1 counts as a pseudogene. The CDR3 runs 13 residues. Here the CDR3 reads CASSIRRGTEAFF. The CDR3 DNA reads as TGTGCCAGCAGCATCAGGCGGGGTACTGAAGCTTTCTTT.

The rearrangement links TRBV21-1 to TRBJ2-3; the table's TRBD1 call for D was not verified on the DNA. TRBV21-1 is recorded as a pseudogene. The CDR3 is 15 amino acids. The CDR3 region has the DNA TGTGCCAGCAGCAAAGGGGGCAGGGTAACAGATACGCAGTATTTT. Translated: CASSKGGRVTDTQYF.

The chain links TRBV10-2 to TRBJ1-1; D may be TRBD1 (6 bases). V was clipped by 6 bases and J by 4 bases, with 18 bases between them. The CDR3 spans 15 residues. Germline lookup yields CDR1 WSHSY and CDR2 SAAADI. The CDR3 sequence is CASSPPGALATEAFF. Here the CDR3 DNA reads TGCGCCAGCAGCCCTCCAGGGGCCCTAGCCACTGAAGCTTTCTTT.

V and J are TRBV6-5 and TRBJ2-1; D ambiguous. V was clipped by 4 bases and J by 4 bases, with 11 bases between them. Per the germline V gene, CDR1 is MNHEY and CDR2 is SVGAGI. CDR3 size: 14 residues. The CDR3 loop is CASSFSNLYNEQFF. Written as DNA, the CDR3 is TGTGCCAGCAGTTTCAGTAACCTTTACAATGAGCAGTTCTTC.

The chain couples TRBV19 to TRBJ1-1; no clear D gene. This CDR3 is built from 14 residues. The V gene's germline CDR1 is LNHDA and CDR2 SQIVND (reference sequence). Between the trimmed V and J ends, which lost 6 bases and 2 bases, there was a span of 13 bases. This chain's CDR3 is CASSPQISNTEAFF. The DNA of the CDR3 is TGTGCCAGTAGCCCCCAGATTTCTAACACTGAAGCTTTCTTT.

The rearrangement joins TRBV30 to TRBJ2-7; 11 positions agree with TRBD1. J lost 5 bases, V lost 5 bases, and 5 bases had no gene match. In germline, CDR1 is GTSNPN, CDR2 SVGIG (reference sequence). This CDR3 has 13 residues. The CDR3 is CAWDRTGGHEQYF. The CDR3 region has the DNA TGTGCCTGGGATCGGACAGGGGGCCACGAGCAGTACTTC.